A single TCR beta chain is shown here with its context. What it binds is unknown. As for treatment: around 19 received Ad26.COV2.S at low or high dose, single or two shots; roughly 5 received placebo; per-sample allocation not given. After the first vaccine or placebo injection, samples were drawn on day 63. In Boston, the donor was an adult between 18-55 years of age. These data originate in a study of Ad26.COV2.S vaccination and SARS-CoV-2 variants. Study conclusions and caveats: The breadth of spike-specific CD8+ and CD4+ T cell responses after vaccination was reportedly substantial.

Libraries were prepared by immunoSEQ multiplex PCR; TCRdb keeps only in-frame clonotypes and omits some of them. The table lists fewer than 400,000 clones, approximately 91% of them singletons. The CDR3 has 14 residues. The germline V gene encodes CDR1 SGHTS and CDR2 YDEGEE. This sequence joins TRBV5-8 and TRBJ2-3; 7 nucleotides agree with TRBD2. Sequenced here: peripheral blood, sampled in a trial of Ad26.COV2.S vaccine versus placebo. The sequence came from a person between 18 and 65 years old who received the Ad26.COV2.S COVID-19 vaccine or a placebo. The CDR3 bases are TGTGCTATAGCGCGGGAGTCCGGGAGAGATACGCAGTATTTT. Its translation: CAIARESGRDTQYF.